This TCR beta chain was retrieved from a study of blood T cells in healthy people across ages. Together with a sample-barcoded 5' primer, a J-beta primer mix was included in a second PCR lasting about 6 to 12 cycles. TCRdb itself ran the 5' RACE reads through MiXCR, one entry per CDR3 protein. The sample holds more than 800,000 distinct CDR3 sequences, more than 35% seen once. Germline-derived CDR1 and CDR2 are SQVTM and ANQGSEA. The CDR3 is made up of 12 amino acids. Trimming took 7 bases from V and 8 from J; bases not matched to a gene: 5. The sequencing input was blood. The sequence derives from a woman aged 55-70 years in good health. The chain links TRBV29-1 to TRBJ1-4, with 9 nucleotides matching TRBD1. The chain's CDR3 is CSAGTGPEKLFF. The CDR3 DNA is TGCAGCGCCGGGACAGGGCCCGAAAAACTGTTTTTT.